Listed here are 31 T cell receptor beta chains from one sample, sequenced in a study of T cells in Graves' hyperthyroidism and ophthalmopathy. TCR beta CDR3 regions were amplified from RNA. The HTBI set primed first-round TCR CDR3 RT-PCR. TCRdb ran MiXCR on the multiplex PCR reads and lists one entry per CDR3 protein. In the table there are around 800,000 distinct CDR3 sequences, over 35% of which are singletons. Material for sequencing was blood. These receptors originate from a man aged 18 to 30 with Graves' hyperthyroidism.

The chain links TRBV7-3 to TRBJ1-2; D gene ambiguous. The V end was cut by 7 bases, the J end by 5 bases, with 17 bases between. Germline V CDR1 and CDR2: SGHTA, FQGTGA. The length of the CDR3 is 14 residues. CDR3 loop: CASTRAAQVYGYTF. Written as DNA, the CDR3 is TGTGCCAGCACCCGGGCCGCCCAGGTTTATGGCTACACCTTC.

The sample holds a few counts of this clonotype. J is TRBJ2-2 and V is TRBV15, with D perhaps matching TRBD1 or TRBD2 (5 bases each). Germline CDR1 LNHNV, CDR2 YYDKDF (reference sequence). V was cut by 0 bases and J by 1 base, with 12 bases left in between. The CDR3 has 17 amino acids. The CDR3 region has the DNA TGTGCCACCAGCAGAGATGGGGACCGTATGAACACCGGGGAGCTGTTTTTT. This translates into CATSRDGDRMNTGELFF.

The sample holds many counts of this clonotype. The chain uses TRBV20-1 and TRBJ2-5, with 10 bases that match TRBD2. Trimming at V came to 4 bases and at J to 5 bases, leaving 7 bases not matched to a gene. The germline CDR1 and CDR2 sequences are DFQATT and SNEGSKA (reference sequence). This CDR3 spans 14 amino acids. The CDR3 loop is CSATVAGGGETQYF. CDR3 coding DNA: TGCAGTGCTACCGTAGCGGGAGGAGGGGAGACCCAGTACTTC.

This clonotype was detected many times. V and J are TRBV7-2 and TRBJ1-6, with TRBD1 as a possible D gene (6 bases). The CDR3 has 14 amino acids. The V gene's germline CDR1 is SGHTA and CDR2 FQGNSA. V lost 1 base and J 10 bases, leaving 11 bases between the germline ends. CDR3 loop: CASSLGRGGSPLHF. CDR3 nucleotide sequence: TGTGCCAGCAGCTTAGGAAGAGGGGGATCACCCCTCCACTTT.

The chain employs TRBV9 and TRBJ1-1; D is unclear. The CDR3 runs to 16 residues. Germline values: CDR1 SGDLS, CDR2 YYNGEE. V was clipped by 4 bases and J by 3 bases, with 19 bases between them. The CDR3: CASSLRAFGWDTEAFF. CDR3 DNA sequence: TGTGCCAGCAGCTTAAGGGCCTTTGGATGGGACACTGAAGCTTTCTTT.

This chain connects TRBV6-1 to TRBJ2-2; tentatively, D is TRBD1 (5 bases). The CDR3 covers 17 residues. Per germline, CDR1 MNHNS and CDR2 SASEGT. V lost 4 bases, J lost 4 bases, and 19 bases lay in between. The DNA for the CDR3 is TGTGCCAGCAGTGCGGGCCGTATATGGGGCATCACCGGGGAGCTGTTTTTT. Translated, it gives CASSAGRIWGITGELFF.

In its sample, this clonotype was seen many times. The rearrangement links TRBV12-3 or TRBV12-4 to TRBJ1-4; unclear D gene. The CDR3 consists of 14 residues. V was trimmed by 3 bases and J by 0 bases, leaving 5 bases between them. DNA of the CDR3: TGTGCCAGCAGTTTGATTGCAACTAATGAAAAACTGTTTTTT. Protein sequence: CASSLIATNEKLFF.

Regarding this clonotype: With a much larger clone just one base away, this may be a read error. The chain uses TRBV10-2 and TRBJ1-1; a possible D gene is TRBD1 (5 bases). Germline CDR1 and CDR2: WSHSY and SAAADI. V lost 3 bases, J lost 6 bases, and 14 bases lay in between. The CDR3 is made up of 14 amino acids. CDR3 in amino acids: CASSEYRHDAEAFF. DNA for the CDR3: TGCGCCAGCAGTGAATACAGGCATGACGCTGAAGCTTTCTTT.

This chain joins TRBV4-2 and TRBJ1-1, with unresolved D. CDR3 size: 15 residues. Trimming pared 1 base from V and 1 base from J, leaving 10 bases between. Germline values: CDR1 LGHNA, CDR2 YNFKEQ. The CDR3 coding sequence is TGTGCCAGCAGCCAAGGTCTAGGGAGGAACACTGAAGCTTTCTTT. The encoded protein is CASSQGLGRNTEAFF.

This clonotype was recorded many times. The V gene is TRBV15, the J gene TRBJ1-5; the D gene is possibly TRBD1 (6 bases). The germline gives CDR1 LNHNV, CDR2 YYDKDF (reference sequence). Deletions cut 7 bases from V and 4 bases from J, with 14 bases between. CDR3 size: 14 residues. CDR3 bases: TGTGCCACCACCCTAGAGGGGGTGAATCAGCCCCAGCATTTT. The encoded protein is CATTLEGVNQPQHF. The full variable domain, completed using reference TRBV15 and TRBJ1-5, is DAMVIQNPRYQVTQFGKPVTLSCSQTLNHNVMYWYQQKSSQAPKLLFHYYDKDFNNEADTPDNFQSRRPNTSFCFLDIRSPGLGDTAMYLCATTLEGVNQPQHFGDGTRLSIL.

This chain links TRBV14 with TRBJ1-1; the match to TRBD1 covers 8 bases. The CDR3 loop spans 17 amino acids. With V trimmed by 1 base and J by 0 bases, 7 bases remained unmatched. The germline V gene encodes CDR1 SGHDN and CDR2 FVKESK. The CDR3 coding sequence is TGTGCCAGCAGCCAAGTGGGGACAGGAAGGGTGAACACTGAAGCTTTCTTT. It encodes CASSQVGTGRVNTEAFF.

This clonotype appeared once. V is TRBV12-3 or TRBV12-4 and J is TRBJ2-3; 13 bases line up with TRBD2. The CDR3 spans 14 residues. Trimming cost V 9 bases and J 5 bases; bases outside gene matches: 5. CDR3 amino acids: CASAGTSGEDTQYF. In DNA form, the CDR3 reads TGTGCCAGTGCAGGGACTAGCGGGGAAGATACGCAGTATTTT.

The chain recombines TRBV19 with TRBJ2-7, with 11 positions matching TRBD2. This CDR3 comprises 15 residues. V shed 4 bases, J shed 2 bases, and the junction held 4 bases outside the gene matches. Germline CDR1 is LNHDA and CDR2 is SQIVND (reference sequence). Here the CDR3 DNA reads TGTGCCAGTAGTAGGACTAGCGGGCTTACCTACGAGCAGTACTTC. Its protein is CASSRTSGLTYEQYF.

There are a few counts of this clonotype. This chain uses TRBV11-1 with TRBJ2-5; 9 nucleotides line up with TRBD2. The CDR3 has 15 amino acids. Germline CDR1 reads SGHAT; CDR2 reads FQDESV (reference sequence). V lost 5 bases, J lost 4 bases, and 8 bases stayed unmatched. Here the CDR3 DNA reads TGTGCCAGCAGCCAAACCGGGACTAGCAGAGAGACCCAGTACTTC. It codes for CASSQTGTSRETQYF.

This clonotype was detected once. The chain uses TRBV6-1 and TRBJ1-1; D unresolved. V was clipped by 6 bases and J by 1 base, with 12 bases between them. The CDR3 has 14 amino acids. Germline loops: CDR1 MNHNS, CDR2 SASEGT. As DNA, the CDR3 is TGTGCCAGCAGCCAATGGAACAAGAACACTGAAGCTTTCTTT. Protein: CASSQWNKNTEAFF.

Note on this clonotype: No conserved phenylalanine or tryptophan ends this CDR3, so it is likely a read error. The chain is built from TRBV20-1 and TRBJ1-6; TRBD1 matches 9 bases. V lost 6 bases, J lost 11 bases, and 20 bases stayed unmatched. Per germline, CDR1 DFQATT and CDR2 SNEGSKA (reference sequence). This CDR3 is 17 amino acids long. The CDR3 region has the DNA TGCAGTGCGCAACATCCGGGACAGGGCCGGAGTACGGCACCCCTCCACCTT. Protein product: CSAQHPGQGRSTAPLHL.

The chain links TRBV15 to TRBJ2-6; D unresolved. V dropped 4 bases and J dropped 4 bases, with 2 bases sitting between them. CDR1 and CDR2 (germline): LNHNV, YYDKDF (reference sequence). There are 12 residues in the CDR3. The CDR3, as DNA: TGTGCCACCAGCAAGGGGGCCAACGTCCTGACTTTC. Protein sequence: CATSKGANVLTF.

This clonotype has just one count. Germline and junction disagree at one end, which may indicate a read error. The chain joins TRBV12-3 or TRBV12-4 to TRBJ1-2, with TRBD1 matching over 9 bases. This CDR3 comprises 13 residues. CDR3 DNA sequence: TGTGCCAGCAGACGGGACAGGGACTATGGCGACACCTTC. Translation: CASRRDRDYGDTF.

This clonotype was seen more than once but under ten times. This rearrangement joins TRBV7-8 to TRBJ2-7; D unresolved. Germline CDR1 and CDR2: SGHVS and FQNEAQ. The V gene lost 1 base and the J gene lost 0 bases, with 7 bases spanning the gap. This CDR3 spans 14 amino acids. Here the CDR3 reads CASSLGSASYEQYF. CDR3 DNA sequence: TGTGCCAGCAGCTTAGGGTCCGCCTCCTACGAGCAGTACTTC.

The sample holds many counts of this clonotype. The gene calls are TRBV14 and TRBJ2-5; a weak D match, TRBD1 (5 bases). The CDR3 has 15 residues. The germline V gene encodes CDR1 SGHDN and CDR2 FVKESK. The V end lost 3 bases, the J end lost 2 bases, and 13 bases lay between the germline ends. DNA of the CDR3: TGTGCCAGCAGCCAGCGTCTGGACACGCAAGAGACCCAGTACTTC. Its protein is CASSQRLDTQETQYF.

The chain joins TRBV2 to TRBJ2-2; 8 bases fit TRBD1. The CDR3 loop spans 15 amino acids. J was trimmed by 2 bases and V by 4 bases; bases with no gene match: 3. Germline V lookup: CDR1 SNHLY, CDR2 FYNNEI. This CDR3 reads CASSAGQDNTGELFF. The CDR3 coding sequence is TGTGCCAGCAGTGCGGGACAGGATAACACCGGGGAGCTGTTTTTT.

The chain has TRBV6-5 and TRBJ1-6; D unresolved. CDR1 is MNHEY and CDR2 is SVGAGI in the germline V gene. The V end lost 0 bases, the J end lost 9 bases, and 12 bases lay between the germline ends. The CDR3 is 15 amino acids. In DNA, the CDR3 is TGTGCCAGCAGTTACTCGGGGTACAATAGTTCACCCCTCCACTTT. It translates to CASSYSGYNSSPLHF.

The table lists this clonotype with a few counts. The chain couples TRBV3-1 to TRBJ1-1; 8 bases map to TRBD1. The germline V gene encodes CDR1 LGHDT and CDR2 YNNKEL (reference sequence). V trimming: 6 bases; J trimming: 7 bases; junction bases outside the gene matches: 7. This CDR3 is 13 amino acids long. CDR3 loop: CASSSGQGIEAFF. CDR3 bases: TGTGCCAGCAGTTCTGGACAGGGCATTGAAGCTTTCTTT. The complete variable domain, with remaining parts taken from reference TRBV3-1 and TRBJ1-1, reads DTAVSQTPKYLVTQMGNDKSIKCEQNLGHDTMYWYKQDSKKFLKIMFSYNNKELIINETVPNRFSPKSPDKAHLNLHINSLELGDSAVYFCASSSGQGIEAFFGQGTRLTVV.

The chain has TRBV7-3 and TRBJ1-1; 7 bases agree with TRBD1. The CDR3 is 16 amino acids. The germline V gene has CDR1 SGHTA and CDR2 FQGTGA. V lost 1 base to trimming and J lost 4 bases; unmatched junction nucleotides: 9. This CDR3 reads CASSLMAGGSGTEAFF. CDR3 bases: TGTGCCAGCAGCTTAATGGCAGGGGGGAGTGGCACTGAAGCTTTCTTT. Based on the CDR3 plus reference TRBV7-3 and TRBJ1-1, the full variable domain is GAGVSQTPSNKVTEKGKYVELRCDPISGHTALYWYRQSLGQGPEFLIYFQGTGAADDSGLPNDRFFAVRPEGSVSTLKIQRTERGDSAVYLCASSLMAGGSGTEAFFGQGTRLTVV.

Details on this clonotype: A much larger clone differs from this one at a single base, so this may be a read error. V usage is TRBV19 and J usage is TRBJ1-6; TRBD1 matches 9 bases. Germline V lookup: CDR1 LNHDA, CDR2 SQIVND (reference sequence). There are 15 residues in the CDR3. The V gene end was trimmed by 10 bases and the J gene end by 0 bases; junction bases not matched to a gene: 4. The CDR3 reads CATSDRGSYNSPLHF. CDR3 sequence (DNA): TGTGCCACCTCGGACAGGGGCTCCTATAATTCACCCCTCCACTTT.

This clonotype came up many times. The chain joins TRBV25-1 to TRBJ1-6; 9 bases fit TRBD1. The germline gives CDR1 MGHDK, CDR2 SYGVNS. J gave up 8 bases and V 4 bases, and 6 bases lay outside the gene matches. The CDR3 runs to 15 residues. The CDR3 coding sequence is TGTGCCAGCAGTGTTGGGACAGGGTACGATTCACCCCTCCACTTT. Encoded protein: CASSVGTGYDSPLHF.

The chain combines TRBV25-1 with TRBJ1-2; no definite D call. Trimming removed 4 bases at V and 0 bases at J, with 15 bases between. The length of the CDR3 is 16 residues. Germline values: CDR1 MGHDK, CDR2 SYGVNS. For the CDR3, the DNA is TGTGCCAGCAGTGCCTCTACAGTACAAGCTAACTATGGCTACACCTTC. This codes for CASSASTVQANYGYTF.

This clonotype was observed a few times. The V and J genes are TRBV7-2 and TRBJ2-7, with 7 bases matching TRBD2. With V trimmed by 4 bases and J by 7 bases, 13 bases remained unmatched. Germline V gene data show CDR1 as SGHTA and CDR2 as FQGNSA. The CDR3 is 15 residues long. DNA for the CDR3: TGTGCCAGCAGCTCCCGAGGCCTAGCGGCGGGGGAGCAGTACTTC. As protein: CASSSRGLAAGEQYF.

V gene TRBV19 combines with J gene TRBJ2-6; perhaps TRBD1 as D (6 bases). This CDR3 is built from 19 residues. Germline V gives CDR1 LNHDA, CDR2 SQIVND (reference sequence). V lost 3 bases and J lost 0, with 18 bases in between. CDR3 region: CASSMRQGSPSSGANVLTF. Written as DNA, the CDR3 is TGTGCCAGTAGTATGAGGCAGGGGTCACCCTCCTCTGGGGCCAACGTCCTGACTTTC.

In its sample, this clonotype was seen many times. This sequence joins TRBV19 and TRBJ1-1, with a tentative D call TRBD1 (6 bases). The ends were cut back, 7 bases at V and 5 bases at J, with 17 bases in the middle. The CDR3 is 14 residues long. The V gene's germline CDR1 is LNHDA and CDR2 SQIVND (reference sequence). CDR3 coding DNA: TGTGCCAGTAAAAACAGGGAAGGCGGAACTGAAGCTTTCTTT. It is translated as CASKNREGGTEAFF.

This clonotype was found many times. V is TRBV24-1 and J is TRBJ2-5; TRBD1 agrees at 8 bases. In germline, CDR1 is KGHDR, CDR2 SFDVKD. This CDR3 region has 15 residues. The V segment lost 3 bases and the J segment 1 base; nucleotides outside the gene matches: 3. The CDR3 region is CATSDGQGTQETQYF. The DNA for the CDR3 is TGTGCCACCAGTGATGGACAGGGCACCCAAGAGACCCAGTACTTC.